This TCR beta chain was sequenced in a study of T cell responses to AZD1222 COVID-19 vaccine. Study-wide findings and caveats: Unmutated variant regions are reportedly targeted by nearly half of spike-specific TCRs. It should be noted that donors were predominantly white British and more often female, and clonal diversity was possibly underestimated. Regions 160-218 and 743-854 held dominance among vaccine-associated CD4 TCRs, which spanned spike.

The CDR3 contains 17 residues. Trimming shortened V by 3 bases and J by 0 bases, and 14 bases separated the two germline ends. Germline V gene sequence: CDR1 KGHDR, CDR2 SFDVKD. The data were produced by immunoSEQ multiplex PCR, yet TCRdb's version contains in-frame clones alone and is incomplete. Of some 81,000 clones in the sample, 75% to 95% were seen once. Points on this clone: Its antigen is still unknown.

The chain has TRBV24-1 and TRBJ2-1; D perhaps matches TRBD1 (6 bases). Specimen: peripheral blood, collected 28 days after the second AZD1222 dose. The clonotype originates from an adult who received the AZD1222 COVID-19 vaccine. This CDR3 reads CATSDHQGTSSYNEQFF. The DNA for the CDR3 is TGTGCCACCAGTGATCACCAGGGGACCTCCTCCTACAATGAGCAGTTCTTC.